This passage covers 19 T cell receptor beta chains from one sample sequenced in a study of T cells expressing NK-cell markers. Following a re-call of the 5' RACE reads, TCRdb has one entry per CDR3 protein and lacks DNA. The sample holds 350,000 to 450,000 distinct CDR3 sequences. The source material was blood T cells: a sorted CD56 or NKG2C T cell subset, CD4+ or CD8+ T cells, or bulk PBMC T cells (not recorded which). Receptor source: a man aged 18 to 69 in good health.

The rearrangement uses TRBV5-6 and TRBJ2-1; TCRdb outputs TRBD2, but without DNA this stays unchecked. There are 15 residues in the CDR3. Germline CDR1 SGHDT, CDR2 YYEEEE. The CDR3 region is CASSLGAYSYNEQFF.

The chain couples TRBV6-5 to TRBJ2-1; TCRdb's D gene call, TRBD1, goes unchecked for lack of DNA. The CDR3 extends over 15 amino acids. The germline CDR1 and CDR2 sequences are MNHEY and SVGAGI. The CDR3 loop is CASSYDRGRNNEQFF.

This sequence joins TRBV7-9 and TRBJ2-5. This CDR3 region has 12 residues. CDR1 and CDR2 from the germline V gene are SEHNR and FQNEAQ (reference sequence). CDR3 protein: CASNPYQETQYF.

Judged by frequency, this clonotype is large. This chain joins TRBV5-1 and TRBJ2-1; TCRdb's D call, TRBD2, is unchecked because there is no DNA. CDR3 size: 20 residues. The germline gives CDR1 SGHRS, CDR2 YFSETQ. The CDR3 is CASSLGSSGGTSLRYNEQFF. The entire variable domain, with the rest obtained from reference TRBV5-1 and TRBJ2-1, is as follows: KAGVTQTPRYLIKTRGQQVTLSCSPISGHRSVSWYQQTPGQGLQFLFEYFSETQRNKGNFPGRFSGRQFSNSRSEMNVSTLELGDSALYLCASSLGSSGGTSLRYNEQFFGPGTRLTVL.

This chain connects TRBV7-9 to TRBJ1-2. The germline V gene has CDR1 SEHNR and CDR2 FQNEAQ (reference sequence). The CDR3 runs 14 residues. CDR3 sequence: CASSVPVNKDGYTF.

V is TRBV12-3 or TRBV12-4 and J is TRBJ2-4. The length of the CDR3 is 14 residues. The CDR3 sequence is CASRLAGTKNIQYF.

The chain uses TRBV4-1 and TRBJ1-4; TCRdb picks TRBD1, but there is no DNA to check that call. CDR1 and CDR2 from the germline V gene are MGHRA and YSYEKL. The CDR3 extends over 17 amino acids. The CDR3 here is CASSQDPDGGVGEKLFF.

The rearrangement links TRBV6-1 to TRBJ2-5; TCRdb indicates TRBD1, and absent DNA this call remains unverified. This CDR3 has 17 residues. Per germline, CDR1 MNHNS and CDR2 SASEGT. The CDR3 loop is CASTPRGGRGVQETQYF.

The J gene is TRBJ1-3, the V gene TRBV12-3 or TRBV12-4. The CDR3 length is 14 residues. The CDR3 reads CASNKGSSGNTIYF.

V is TRBV2 and J is TRBJ2-5; the D call of TRBD1 rests on TCRdb alone, since no DNA is present to check it. CDR1 and CDR2 (germline): SNHLY, FYNNEI. The CDR3 covers 21 residues. CDR3 sequence reads: CATLVTGQSGSGGKYQETQYF.

V is TRBV5-1 and J is TRBJ1-2; the D call of TRBD1 rests on TCRdb alone, since no DNA is present to check it. Germline CDR1 SGHRS, CDR2 YFSETQ. The CDR3 is made up of 13 amino acids. The CDR3 is CATSARGDYGYTF.

The chain carries TRBV29-1 and TRBJ2-3; TCRdb selects TRBD1, and the lack of DNA leaves this call unchecked. The CDR3 is 14 amino acids. Germline V gene sequence: CDR1 SQVTM, CDR2 ANQGSEA. Here the CDR3 reads CSAFDRAWTDTQYF.

CDR3 residues: CASSPEAGVAHEQFF. The rearrangement uses TRBV7-9 and TRBJ2-1; the TCRdb call, TRBD2, lacks DNA for checking. Per germline, CDR1 SEHNR and CDR2 FQNEAQ (reference sequence). CDR3 length: 15 amino acids.

This chain links TRBV12-3 or TRBV12-4 with TRBJ1-5; with no DNA, the TCRdb D assignment of TRBD1 cannot be verified. This CDR3 comprises 15 residues. The CDR3 loop reads CASSSGQGASQPQHF.

The chain has TRBV6-1 and TRBJ2-7; there is no DNA to check the TCRdb D call of TRBD1. Germline V CDR1 and CDR2: MNHNS, SASEGT. This CDR3 has 14 residues. The chain's CDR3 is CASRGTVINYEQYF.

V gene TRBV6-2 or TRBV6-3 combines with J gene TRBJ1-1; the D call of TRBD1 rests on TCRdb alone, since no DNA is present to check it. CDR1 and CDR2 from the germline V gene are MNHEY and SVGEGT. The CDR3 runs to 13 residues. CDR3 sequence reads: CASRTVLNTEAFF.

V and J are TRBV28 and TRBJ2-2; the D call of TRBD2 rests on TCRdb alone, since no DNA is present to check it. Germline V gives CDR1 MDHEN, CDR2 SYDVKM. The CDR3 has 17 amino acids. CDR3 residues: CASSYGLAGANTGELFF.

The rearrangement links TRBV12-5 to TRBJ2-7. The CDR3 contains 13 residues. Per germline, CDR1 LGHNT and CDR2 FRNRAP. The CDR3 is CASADRRSYEQYF.

The chain joins TRBV5-1 to TRBJ1-1; TCRdb calls TRBD1, which cannot be checked without DNA. Germline V CDR1 and CDR2: SGHRS, YFSETQ. The CDR3 contains 14 residues. This CDR3 reads CASSLDGADTEAFF.